One and the same sample provided the 10 T cell receptor beta chains below, sequenced in a study of blood T cell repertoires in COVID-19. Sequencing was performed with immunoSEQ multiplex PCR; in TCRdb, only in-frame clones are kept and a portion is missing. The sample holds fewer than 200,000 clones; 84% are singletons and the top ten take 6% to 9%. Specimen: peripheral blood. These TCRs come from a man aged 35 to 55 who had recovered from COVID-19.

Written as DNA, the CDR3 is TGTGCCAGCTCAACGGGACAGGAGGTTGTGCAGTACTTC. This sequence encodes CASSTGQEVVQYF. The gene calls are TRBV18 and TRBJ2-7; 8 bases are shared with TRBD1. The CDR3 spans 13 residues. CDR1 and CDR2 (germline): KGHSH, LQKENI. V shed 5 bases and J 9 bases; nucleotides not matched to a gene: 9.

The V call is TRBV7-8, the J call TRBJ2-5, with D perhaps matching TRBD2 (6 bases). The CDR3 is made up of 12 amino acids. Trimming left V 8 bases short and J 4 bases short, with 11 bases between. Germline CDR1 and CDR2: SGHVS and FQNEAQ. The CDR3 DNA reads TGTGCCAGCTCTCAGGGAGGAGAGACCCAGTACTTC. Amino acid sequence: CASSQGGETQYF.

The gene calls are TRBV4-1 and TRBJ2-4; 13 bases are a match to TRBD2. CDR1 is MGHRA and CDR2 is YSYEKL in the germline V gene. Trimming cost V 2 bases and J 0 bases; bases outside gene matches: 10. There are 20 residues in the CDR3. DNA for the CDR3: TGCGCCAGCAGCCAATACTGGGGGACTAGCGGGGATCTAGCCAAAAACATTCAGTACTTC. Protein: CASSQYWGTSGDLAKNIQYF.

This clone was observed a few times. The chain has TRBV6-1 and TRBJ2-2, with 8 positions matching TRBD2. This CDR3 has 16 amino acids. Germline CDR1 is MNHNS and CDR2 is SASEGT. V shed 0 bases, J shed 6 bases, and the junction held 6 bases outside the gene matches. The CDR3 sequence: CASSEAGGDSAGELFF. The CDR3, as DNA: TGTGCCAGCAGTGAAGCCGGGGGGGATTCGGCCGGGGAGCTGTTTTTT.

V usage is TRBV4-1 and J usage is TRBJ2-4; possibly TRBD1 for D (7 bases). Germline CDR1 and CDR2: MGHRA and YSYEKL. With 4 bases removed from V and 9 bases from J, the gap between germline ends came to 19 bases. This CDR3 spans 15 amino acids. The CDR3 sequence: CASSRHFDQGGIQYF. DNA of the CDR3: TGCGCCAGCAGCCGACATTTCGACCAGGGGGGCATTCAGTACTTC.

The V call is TRBV27, the J call TRBJ1-1; TRBD1 might be the D (6 bases). The germline V and J ends were trimmed by 8 bases and 4 bases, with 14 bases remaining between them. The CDR3 is 13 amino acids. CDR1 is MNHEY, CDR2 SMNVEV, per germline (reference sequence). CDR3 nucleotides: TGTGCCAGCCGAAAAGGGGGGGGCACTGAAGCTTTCTTT. Its translation: CASRKGGGTEAFF.

The J gene is TRBJ2-3, the V gene TRBV19, with a possible D match to TRBD2 (5 bases). Germline V gene lookup returns CDR1 LNHDA and CDR2 SQIVND (reference sequence). CDR3 length equals 16 residues. V lost 0 bases and J 0 bases, leaving 10 bases between the germline ends. The CDR3 coding sequence is TGTGCCAGTAGTATAGAGGGCGGCGGGAGCACAGATACGCAGTATTTT. Protein sequence: CASSIEGGGSTDTQYF. The variable domain in full, completed from reference TRBV19 and TRBJ2-3, reads DGGITQSPKYLFRKEGQNVTLSCEQNLNHDAMYWYRQDPGQGLRLIYYSQIVNDFQKGDIAEGYSVSREKKESFPLTVTSAQKNPTAFYLCASSIEGGGSTDTQYFGPGTRLTVL.

The rearrangement joins TRBV28 to TRBJ1-1; the D is unclear. This CDR3 has 13 amino acids. With 7 bases removed from V and 5 bases from J, the gap between germline ends came to 14 bases. The germline V gene encodes CDR1 MDHEN and CDR2 SYDVKM. This chain's CDR3 is CASNPEEVTEAFF. CDR3 nucleotide sequence: TGTGCCAGCAACCCTGAAGAGGTTACTGAAGCTTTCTTT.

The chain joins TRBV20-1 to TRBJ2-1, with D perhaps TRBD1 (5 bases). Trimming cost V 6 bases and J 8 bases, with 11 bases left between them. The CDR3 has 11 amino acids. In germline, CDR1 is DFQATT, CDR2 SNEGSKA (reference sequence). CDR3 sequence reads: CSASDSDEQFF. Here the CDR3 DNA reads TGCAGTGCATCTGACAGCGATGAGCAGTTCTTC.

The chain uses TRBV12-3 or TRBV12-4 and TRBJ1-2, with 7 bases lining up with TRBD1. This CDR3 contains 13 residues. Trimming removed 7 bases from V and 8 bases from J; junction bases left unmatched: 10. CDR3 residues: CASTPEGALGYTF. The DNA of the CDR3 is TGTGCCAGCACTCCAGAGGGGGCGTTGGGCTACACCTTC.